The rows below give T cell receptor beta chains drawn from one sample of a study of OX40 agonist ivuxolimab in advanced cancers. The assay was immunoSEQ multiplex PCR, and TCRdb's table has in-frame clones only and misses some. The profile shows about 93,000 clones, 94% of them singletons. Source: CD4+ or CD8+ T cells sorted from blood, taken in a trial of the OX40 agonist ivuxolimab. All receptors derive from an adult with an advanced solid tumor such as melanoma, head and neck, liver or kidney cancer. The CDR3 runs from the conserved cysteine through the conserved F or W. A D gene is named only where the DNA matches it firmly. For some rows the clone size is stated as once, few or many, or as a class when expanded; others skip it.

>TRBJ1-5|NA|TRBD1|TRBV10-2
CASSLDRGNQPQHF
TGCGCCAGCAGTCTGGACAGGGGGAATCAGCCCCAGCATTTT
>TRBJ2-5|NA|NA|TRBV5-6
CASSPDGQETQYF
TGTGCCAGCAGCCCGGACGGTCAAGAGACCCAGTACTTC
>TRBJ2-7|few|NA|TRBV11-2
CASSLGGLPGLEQYF
TGTGCCAGCAGCTTAGGTGGACTCCCGGGGCTCGAGCAGTACTTC
>TRBJ1-2|once|NA|TRBV9
CASSVTRQSQTNYGYTF
TGTGCCAGCAGCGTGACGAGACAGAGTCAAACTAACTATGGCTACACCTTC
>TRBJ1-6|NA|NA|TRBV6-1
CASSELGTNSPLHF
TGTGCCAGCAGTGAATTAGGGACCAATTCACCCCTCCACTTT
>TRBJ2-7|NA|TRBD2|TRBV5-4
CASSRSGGRYEQYF
TGTGCCAGCAGCCGGAGCGGGGGCCGCTACGAGCAGTACTTC
>TRBJ1-1|NA|NA|TRBV6-5
CASSYGGYTEAFF
TGTGCCAGCAGTTACGGGGGATACACTGAAGCTTTCTTT
>TRBJ2-7|NA|NA|TRBV27
CASSLGSGLGYEQYF
TGTGCCAGCAGTCTAGGGTCGGGTCTTGGCTACGAGCAGTACTTC
>TRBJ2-7|NA|NA|TRBV7-2
CASSPGLSSYEQYF
TGTGCCAGCAGCCCCGGACTGAGCTCCTACGAGCAGTACTTC
>TRBJ2-1|NA|TRBD2|TRBV9
CASSGTSGGSYNEQFF
TGTGCCAGCAGCGGGACTAGCGGGGGGTCCTACAATGAGCAGTTCTTC
>TRBJ2-1|NA|NA|TRBV7-9
CASSPLGLGGYNEQFF
TGTGCCAGCAGCCCCCTGGGGTTGGGTGGTTACAATGAGCAGTTCTTC
>TRBJ2-5|NA|TRBD1|TRBV29-1
CSVEGTETQETQYF
TGCAGCGTTGAGGGGACAGAGACTCAAGAGACCCAGTACTTC
>TRBJ2-1|NA|TRBD1|TRBV6-5
CASSLQGQGNEQFF
TGTGCCAGCAGTCTTCAGGGACAGGGCAATGAGCAGTTCTTC
>TRBJ2-7|NA|TRBD1|TRBV5-1
CASSFRTGNEQYF
TGCGCCAGCAGCTTTCGGACAGGGAACGAGCAGTACTTC
>TRBJ1-1|NA|NA|TRBV7-2
CASSLGGGRTEAFF
TGTGCCAGCAGCTTAGGGGGAGGCCGTACTGAAGCTTTCTTT
>TRBJ2-3|NA|NA|TRBV21-1
CASSKATAGGSTDTQYF
TGTGCCAGCAGCAAAGCGACAGCGGGAGGGAGCACAGATACGCAGTATTTT
>TRBJ2-2|NA|NA|TRBV11-3
CASSPTYRTGELFF
TGTGCCAGCAGCCCAACCTACCGCACCGGGGAGCTGTTTTTT
>TRBJ1-4|NA|TRBD1|TRBV5-1
CASSPIPGTGGLGGNEKLFF
TGCGCCAGCAGCCCGATTCCAGGGACAGGGGGGCTAGGTGGTAATGAAAAACTGTTTTTT
>TRBJ2-3|NA|TRBD1|TRBV5-6
CASSLGQGFADTQYF
TGTGCCAGCAGCTTGGGACAGGGCTTCGCAGATACGCAGTATTTT
>TRBJ2-7|NA|TRBD2|TRBV5-4
CASSSGLAGGSSYEQYF
TGTGCCAGCAGCTCAGGACTAGCGGGGGGAAGCTCCTACGAGCAGTACTTC
>TRBJ2-7|NA|TRBD1|TRBV5-1
CASSLGQGAKDYEQYF
TGCGCCAGCAGCTTAGGACAGGGGGCGAAAGACTACGAGCAGTACTTC
>TRBJ2-4|NA|TRBD2|TRBV10-3
CAISETAGGDSAKNIQYF
TGTGCCATCAGTGAGACAGCGGGGGGCGATAGTGCCAAAAACATTCAGTACTTC
>TRBJ1-2|NA|TRBD1|TRBV9
CASSDTQGPQGYTF
TGTGCCAGCAGCGACACACAGGGGCCCCAGGGCTACACCTTC
>TRBJ2-7|NA|NA|TRBV7-9
CASSSNDPDRSKGGEQYF
TGTGCCAGCAGCTCAAACGATCCGGACAGGTCCAAAGGAGGGGAGCAGTACTTC
>TRBJ2-3|NA|TRBD2|TRBV15
CATSPTSGPTDTQYF
TGTGCCACCAGCCCAACTAGCGGGCCCACAGATACGCAGTATTTT
>TRBJ2-1|NA|TRBD2|TRBV28
CASSGPLAGGPDEQFF
TGTGCCAGCAGTGGCCCACTAGCGGGAGGGCCCGATGAGCAGTTCTTC
>TRBJ1-2|NA|TRBD1|TRBV6-6
CASSGQGPGYTF
TGTGCCAGCAGTGGACAGGGGCCTGGCTACACCTTC
>TRBJ2-7|NA|NA|TRBV6-5
CASSYSRGYEQYF
TGTGCCAGCAGTTACTCTCGGGGGTACGAGCAGTACTTC
>TRBJ2-3|NA|NA|TRBV5-6
CASSLGLDTQYF
TGTGCCAGCAGCTTGGGCTTAGATACGCAGTATTTT
>TRBJ2-1|NA|NA|TRBV5-8
CASSPRAGGYNEQFF
TGTGCCAGCAGCCCCCGGGCAGGGGGGTACAATGAGCAGTTCTTC
>TRBJ2-1|NA|NA|TRBV19
CASSIDGIAVAKEQFF
TGTGCCAGTAGTATAGATGGTATAGCGGTAGCCAAGGAGCAGTTCTTC
>TRBJ1-6|NA|NA|TRBV10-1
CASSEFPTNSPLHF
TGCGCCAGCAGTGAGTTTCCGACTAATTCACCCCTCCACTTT
>TRBJ2-7|NA|NA|TRBV12-5
CASGLVRGLEQYF
TGTGCTAGTGGTTTGGTACGGGGGCTCGAGCAGTACTTC
>TRBJ2-1|NA|TRBD1|TRBV5-4
CASSLAGTEVEQFF
TGTGCCAGCAGCTTGGCCGGGACAGAAGTCGAGCAGTTCTTC
>TRBJ1-3|once|NA|TRBV28
CASSLIGRGNTIYF
TGTGCCAGCAGTTTAATAGGGCGTGGAAACACCATATATTTT
>TRBJ2-1|few|TRBD2|TRBV6-1
CAIRAGTSVYNEQFF
TGTGCCATACGAGCAGGGACTAGCGTCTACAATGAGCAGTTCTTC
>TRBJ1-3|NA|TRBD1|TRBV4-1
CASSQKILGQGAGNTIYF
TGCGCCAGCAGCCAAAAAATACTCGGACAGGGGGCTGGAAACACCATATATTTT
>TRBJ1-1|NA|NA|TRBV6-5
CASSYGAGGYTEAFF
TGTGCCAGCAGTTACGGGGCGGGAGGGTACACTGAAGCTTTCTTT
>TRBJ1-5|NA|NA|TRBV5-6
CASSLDKEWGNQPQHF
TGTGCCAGCAGCTTGGATAAGGAGTGGGGCAATCAGCCCCAGCATTTT